This T cell receptor (beta chain) is from a study of monozygotic twins with inflammatory bowel disease. The V gene's germline CDR1 is MNHEY and CDR2 SMNVEV (reference sequence). The CDR3 loop spans 15 amino acids. No DNA is given; TCRdb re-called the 5' RACE reads and lists each CDR3 protein once. In total, the table holds fewer than 350,000 distinct CDR3 sequences. The genes are TRBV27 and TRBJ1-4; the D gene TCRdb calls, TRBD1, cannot be checked with no DNA. The clonotype comes from a human donor with ulcerative colitis or Crohn's disease, or a healthy co-twin of an affected twin (not recorded which). The sequenced sample consisted of blood. The CDR3 protein is CASSSTGTGGGKLFF.